What follows describes a single TCR beta chain. Its target is not known. Unique molecular identifiers featured in each of the TCR beta cDNA libraries. MiXCR, run by TCRdb on the PCR reads, gives a single entry per CDR3 protein. The data contain about 810,000 distinct CDR3 sequences, approximately 50% of them singletons. This entry comes from a study of post-analysis software for immune sequencing data. The study, taken as a whole, reports: When compared against controls, multiple sclerosis patients showed significantly lower normalized Chao1 diversity. Five TRBV segments, TRBV5-6, TRBV5-1 and TRBV20-1 among them, were found more frequent in patients than controls.

This CDR3 is 15 amino acids long. Per the germline V gene, CDR1 is SGHRS and CDR2 is YFSETQ. The V and J ends lost 4 bases and 0 bases respectively, with 12 bases between them. Material: blood. The V call is TRBV5-1, the J call TRBJ2-3, with unresolved D. This sequence originates from a girl aged 10 to 17 with multiple sclerosis. For the CDR3, the DNA is TGCGCCAGCAGCCCACAGATGACTAGCACAGATACGCAGTATTTT. Amino acid sequence: CASSPQMTSTDTQYF.